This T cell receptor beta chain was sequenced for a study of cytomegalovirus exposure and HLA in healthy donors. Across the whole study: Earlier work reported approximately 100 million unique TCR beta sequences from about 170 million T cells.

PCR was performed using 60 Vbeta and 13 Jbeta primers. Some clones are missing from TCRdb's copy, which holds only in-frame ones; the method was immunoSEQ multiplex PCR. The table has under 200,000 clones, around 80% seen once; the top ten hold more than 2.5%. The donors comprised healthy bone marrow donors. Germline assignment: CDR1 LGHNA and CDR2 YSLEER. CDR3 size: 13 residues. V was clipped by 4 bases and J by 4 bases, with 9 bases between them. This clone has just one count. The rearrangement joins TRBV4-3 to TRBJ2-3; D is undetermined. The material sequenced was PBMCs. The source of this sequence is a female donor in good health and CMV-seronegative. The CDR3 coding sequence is TGCGCCAGCAGCCGCCCCCCGGCAGATACGCAGTATTTT. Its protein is CASSRPPADTQYF.